Following are 14 T cell receptor beta chains from one sample sequenced in a study of T cells in Graves' hyperthyroidism and ophthalmopathy. TCR beta CDR3 regions were amplified from RNA transcripts. Initially, a first-round RT-PCR of the TCR CDR3 employed the HTBI primer set. TCRdb reprocessed the multiplex PCR reads via MiXCR and lists one record per CDR3 protein. The table lists fewer than 650,000 distinct CDR3 sequences, 14% of them singletons. Sequenced material: blood. These receptors all come from a young woman with Graves' ophthalmopathy.

The chain joins TRBV19 to TRBJ2-1, with D hard to call. This CDR3 spans 15 amino acids. The V gene lost 5 bases and the J gene lost 0 bases, with 11 bases spanning the gap. CDR1 LNHDA and CDR2 SQIVND come from the germline V gene (reference sequence). DNA of the CDR3: TGTGCCAGTAGTTATACAGAAATCTCCTACAATGAGCAGTTCTTC. This gives the protein CASSYTEISYNEQFF.

This clonotype was seen many times. This sequence joins TRBV11-1 and TRBJ1-1; 7 nucleotides align to TRBD1. V lost 5 bases, J lost 11 bases, and 8 bases stayed unmatched. The CDR3 consists of 12 residues. Germline lookup yields CDR1 SGHAT and CDR2 FQDESV (reference sequence). The CDR3 region is CASSVDRVEAFF. In DNA form, the CDR3 reads TGTGCCAGCAGCGTCGACAGGGTAGAGGCTTTCTTT.

This clonotype appeared a few times. The rearrangement joins TRBV27 to TRBJ2-3, with D unresolved. V lost 0 bases, J lost 8 bases, and 9 bases lay in between. Per the germline V gene, CDR1 is MNHEY and CDR2 is SMNVEV (reference sequence). The CDR3 consists of 13 residues. For the CDR3, the DNA is TGTGCCAGCAGTTTATCAGCCGTGAGTACGCAGTATTTT. Its protein product is CASSLSAVSTQYF.

The chain links TRBV14 to TRBJ2-7, with 8 bases aligning to TRBD1. The trim removed 4 bases at V and 6 bases at J, leaving 2 bases unmatched. The CDR3 loop spans 12 amino acids. Germline V gene sequence: CDR1 SGHDN, CDR2 FVKESK. CDR3 sequence reads: CASSPTGGEQYF. For the CDR3, the DNA is TGTGCCAGCAGCCCTACAGGGGGCGAGCAGTACTTC.

A remark on this clonotype: This could be a read error, since a much larger clone is one nucleotide away. The chain recombines TRBV28 with TRBJ2-7; D is unresolved. The CDR3 runs to 15 residues. In germline, CDR1 is MDHEN, CDR2 SYDVKM. The V end was cut by 11 bases, the J end by 2 bases, with 22 bases between. The CDR3 DNA reads TGTGCCGCCCGCCTAGATGGCACAGTGACCTACGAGCAGTACTTC. Translated, it gives CAARLDGTVTYEQYF.

This clonotype was found many times. The CDR3 sequence: CASSLLRGRDTEAFF. The CDR3 DNA reads as TGTGCCAGCAGCTTACTGCGGGGTCGGGACACTGAAGCTTTCTTT. The rearrangement uses TRBV7-8 and TRBJ1-1, with D unclear. V dropped 2 bases and J dropped 3 bases, with 13 bases sitting between them. CDR3 length: 15 amino acids. Germline V gene data show CDR1 as SGHVS and CDR2 as FQNEAQ. The full variable domain, its missing parts supplied by reference TRBV7-8 and TRBJ1-1, is GAGVSQSPRYKVAKRGQDVALRCDPISGHVSLFWYQQALGQGPEFLTYFQNEAQLDKSGLPSDRFFAERPEGSVSTLKIQRTQQEDSAVYLCASSLLRGRDTEAFFGQGTRLTVV.

The chain is built from TRBV19 and TRBJ1-2; D might be TRBD1 (5 bases). Trimming took 6 bases from V and 0 from J, leaving 17 bases between them. The V gene's germline CDR1 is LNHDA and CDR2 SQIVND (reference sequence). CDR3 length: 16 amino acids. Here the CDR3 reads CASRTIRDRPNYGYTF. The CDR3 bases are TGTGCCAGTAGGACAATCAGGGACCGCCCTAACTATGGCTACACCTTC.

In its sample, this clonotype was seen many times. The V call is TRBV11-2, the J call TRBJ2-7; no reliable D call. Germline V gives CDR1 SGHAT, CDR2 FQNNGV. Deletions cut 0 bases from V and 2 bases from J, with 11 bases between. The CDR3 is 15 residues long. The CDR3 sequence: CASSLEATTTYEQYF. In DNA form, the CDR3 reads TGTGCCAGCAGCTTAGAGGCCACCACTACCTACGAGCAGTACTTC.

This clonotype was recorded at least ten times. This chain uses TRBV11-2 with TRBJ2-2; D uncertain. Germline-derived CDR1 and CDR2 are SGHAT and FQNNGV. The CDR3 runs to 15 residues. V lost 1 base, J lost 6 bases, and 12 bases lay in between. The DNA for the CDR3 is TGTGCCAGCAGCTTAGTATTAGGTGGGGCCGGGGAGCTGTTTTTT. This sequence encodes CASSLVLGGAGELFF.

The chain links TRBV24-1 to TRBJ1-4; 9 bases fit TRBD1. The CDR3 covers 16 residues. Germline CDR1 is KGHDR and CDR2 is SFDVKD. V lost 11 bases and J lost 7; bases outside the gene matches: 16. This CDR3 is CASKWDRAILGEKLFF. The CDR3 DNA follows: TGTGCCAGCAAGTGGGACAGGGCCATCCTCGGTGAAAAACTGTTTTTT.

This chain joins TRBV4-1 and TRBJ2-3, with TRBD2 matching over 8 bases. The germline V gene encodes CDR1 MGHRA and CDR2 YSYEKL. V shed 2 bases and J 4 bases; nucleotides not matched to a gene: 14. This CDR3 spans 18 amino acids. The CDR3 DNA reads TGCGCCAGCAGCCAACCTCTCCGGCAGCGGGAGAGCGCAGATACGCAGTATTTT. It codes for CASSQPLRQRESADTQYF.

For this clonotype: A read error may explain this, as a much larger clone is one base away. The V and J genes are TRBV24-1 and TRBJ2-1, with 7 nucleotides matching TRBD2. The J call may be faulty, since TRBJ2-7 better matches the DNA end. The CDR3 spans 14 residues. Germline values: CDR1 KGHDR, CDR2 SFDVKD. The DNA of the CDR3 is TGTGCCACCAGTGGTGGGGGGGGGTACAATGAGCAGTACTTC. It is translated as CATSGGGGYNEQYF.

The J gene is TRBJ2-5, the V gene TRBV10-3; TRBD1 might be the D (6 bases). The CDR3 covers 12 residues. Trimming removed 3 bases at V and 6 bases at J, with 8 bases between. Per the germline V gene, CDR1 is ENHRY and CDR2 is SYGVKD. CDR3 nucleotide sequence: TGTGCCATCAGTGACAGGGGAAAGACCCAGTACTTC. This sequence encodes CAISDRGKTQYF.

There are many counts of this clonotype. This chain joins TRBV5-6 and TRBJ1-1, with D hard to call. The CDR3 covers 14 residues. Between the trimmed V and J ends, which lost 5 bases and 1 base, there was a span of 12 bases. Per germline, CDR1 SGHDT and CDR2 YYEEEE. The CDR3 nucleotides read TGTGCCAGCAGTGGCGCTCTCTGGAACACTGAAGCTTTCTTT. Protein product: CASSGALWNTEAFF.